One sample yielded the 26 T cell receptor beta chains listed below, sequenced in a study of low-dose radiotherapy and immunotherapy resistance in tumors. Priming of first-strand cDNA relied on TRAV- and TRBV-specific primers (covering alpha and beta chains). For amplifying TCRs, the PCR ran for about 20 cycles with Phusion, which was used together with a constant-region primer and the adapter on the V primers. TCRdb passed the reads through MiXCR, listing each CDR3 protein once. The table includes 95,000 to 100,000 distinct CDR3 sequences, 20% to 25% detected once. Indicated time point: after trial treatment. Treatment indicated: LDRT plus nivolumab, ipilimumab, low-dose cyclophosphamide and aspirin (RACIN trial). Sequences were derived from PBMCs, sampled after low-dose radiotherapy plus immunotherapy. Every receptor here comes from a male donor with prostate cancer.

This clonotype was observed many times. The V gene is TRBV20-1, the J gene TRBJ2-3; D remains unclear. The CDR3 is made up of 15 amino acids. The germline CDR1 and CDR2 sequences are DFQATT and SNEGSKA (reference sequence). The V gene lost 5 bases and the J gene lost 4 bases, with 19 bases spanning the gap. The CDR3: CSADPGVSGSDTQYF. In DNA, the CDR3 is TGCAGTGCTGATCCAGGAGTCTCGGGCTCAGATACGCAGTATTTT.

This clonotype came up many times. The J gene is TRBJ2-3, the V gene TRBV12-3 or TRBV12-4; 12 bases are shared with TRBD2. V was pared by 4 bases and J by 6 bases, with 17 bases of the junction left unmatched. The CDR3 totals 19 residues. DNA of the CDR3: TGTGCCAGCAGTTATCCTAGCGGGGGGGCAATAGGTAGAGCGGATACGCAGTATTTT. This encodes CASSYPSGGAIGRADTQYF.

This clonotype was observed at least ten times. The J gene is TRBJ1-5, the V gene TRBV3-1; possible D gene TRBD1, 6 bases. CDR3 length: 21 residues. Germline V lookup: CDR1 LGHDT, CDR2 YNNKEL (reference sequence). Trimming took 4 bases from V and 0 from J, leaving 28 bases between them. In DNA, the CDR3 is TGTGCCAGCAGCCCCGGACAGAGTTTGGGACCCGATTCGGATAGCAATCAGCCCCAGCATTTT. Encoded protein: CASSPGQSLGPDSDSNQPQHF.

This clonotype has ten or more counts. The chain recombines TRBV5-4 with TRBJ2-1, with TRBD2 matching over 9 bases. Looked up from germline, CDR1 is SGHNT and CDR2 is YYREEE (reference sequence). The CDR3 runs to 14 residues. V was pared by 6 bases and J by 4 bases, with 5 bases of the junction left unmatched. The CDR3: CASKAGGPYNEQFF. The CDR3 nucleotides are TGTGCCAGCAAGGCGGGGGGGCCGTACAATGAGCAGTTCTTC. Full variable domain (outside the CDR3, taken from reference TRBV5-4 and TRBJ2-1): ETGVTQSPTHLIKTRGQQVTLRCSSQSGHNTVSWYQQALGQGPQFIFQYYREEENGRGNFPPRFSGLQFPNYSSELNVNALELDDSALYLCASKAGGPYNEQFFGPGTRLTVL.

This clonotype occurred many times. This chain connects TRBV6-5 to TRBJ2-7; no definite D call. Between the trimmed V and J ends, which lost 2 bases and 0 bases, there was a span of 11 bases. CDR3 length: 15 amino acids. Germline V CDR1 and CDR2: MNHEY, SVGAGI. CDR3 in amino acids: CASSYLDRSSYEQYF. In DNA form, the CDR3 reads TGTGCCAGCAGTTACCTGGACCGTAGCTCCTACGAGCAGTACTTC.

This clonotype was seen many times. This sequence joins TRBV4-1 and TRBJ1-5, with 11 bases lining up with TRBD1. V was clipped by 6 bases and J by 2 bases; unmatched bases: 0. Germline assignment: CDR1 MGHRA and CDR2 YSYEKL. The CDR3 has 14 amino acids. This chain's CDR3 is CASRGQGGNQPQHF. DNA for the CDR3: TGCGCCAGCAGGGGACAGGGGGGCAATCAGCCCCAGCATTTT.

This clonotype has a count of ten or more. The chain recombines TRBV5-1 with TRBJ2-2; D may be TRBD1 (5 bases). Trimming removed 0 bases at V and 5 bases at J, with 8 bases between. CDR1 SGHRS and CDR2 YFSETQ come from the germline V gene. The CDR3 spans 14 residues. This chain's CDR3 is CASSLAAGTGELFF. CDR3 in DNA: TGCGCCAGCAGCTTGGCCGCAGGGACCGGGGAGCTGTTTTTT. Looking up the rest from reference TRBV5-1 and TRBJ2-2 gives the full variable domain: KAGVTQTPRYLIKTRGQQVTLSCSPISGHRSVSWYQQTPGQGLQFLFEYFSETQRNKGNFPGRFSGRQFSNSRSEMNVSTLELGDSALYLCASSLAAGTGELFFGEGSRLTVL.

The chain recombines TRBV19 with TRBJ2-5, with D unclear. There are 14 residues in the CDR3. The V gene's germline CDR1 is LNHDA and CDR2 SQIVND (reference sequence). With 7 bases removed from V and 3 bases from J, the gap between germline ends came to 15 bases. CDR3 sequence: CASTTDHQKETQYF. CDR3 DNA sequence: TGTGCCAGTACTACGGACCATCAGAAAGAGACCCAGTACTTC.

This clonotype was found many times. The chain uses TRBV18 and TRBJ2-3; TRBD2 is a possible D gene (5 bases). The V gene's germline CDR1 is KGHSH and CDR2 LQKENI. Trimming removed 1 base at V and 4 bases at J, with 15 bases between. This CDR3 comprises 16 residues. The CDR3 nucleotides read TGTGCCAGCTCACCACTGAATATTTTGAGGGCAGATACGCAGTATTTT. This codes for CASSPLNILRADTQYF.

There are many counts of this clonotype. The chain joins TRBV21-1 to TRBJ2-7; TRBD2 is the table's D call and was not checked against the DNA. TRBV21-1 is a recognized pseudogene. This CDR3 has 16 amino acids. CDR3 in amino acids: CASSKDGWGGAYEQYF. The CDR3 nucleotides read TGTGCCAGCAGCAAAGATGGGTGGGGAGGGGCCTACGAGCAGTACTTC.

The chain employs TRBV28 and TRBJ2-3; TRBD2 aligns across 8 bases. Germline trimming cut 8 bases from V and 4 bases from J; bases unmatched to any gene: 8. The germline CDR1 and CDR2 sequences are MDHEN and SYDVKM. The CDR3 is 14 amino acids. DNA for the CDR3: TGTGCCAGCGGTCGGGGGGGGTCGGCAGATACGCAGTATTTT. Translated, it gives CASGRGGSADTQYF. Drawing the rest from reference TRBV28 and TRBJ2-3, the complete variable domain is DVKVTQSSRYLVKRTGEKVFLECVQDMDHENMFWYRQDPGLGLRLIYFSYDVKMKEKGDIPEGYSVSREKKERFSLILESASTNQTSMYLCASGRGGSADTQYFGPGTRLTVL.

In the case of this clonotype: With only one base between it and a far larger clone, this is likely a read error. The rearrangement joins TRBV4-1 to TRBJ2-5; D is possibly TRBD1 (5 bases). The end of the DNA is better explained by TRBJ2-7, so the J call may be wrong. Germline V lookup: CDR1 MGHRA, CDR2 YSYEKL. The CDR3 is 14 amino acids. CDR3 protein: CTSSQETASYEQYF. Here the CDR3 DNA reads TGCACCAGCAGCCAAGAGACAGCTTCCTACGAGCAGTACTTC.

The table lists this clonotype with many counts. The chain is built from TRBV7-8 and TRBJ2-1; tentatively, D is TRBD1 (5 bases). The CDR3 loop spans 16 amino acids. The V and J ends lost 1 base and 12 bases respectively, with 22 bases between them. Germline values: CDR1 SGHVS, CDR2 FQNEAQ. The CDR3 DNA reads as TGTGCCAGCAGCTTAGGGCCCAGGGCAGGGCCCCCGGGGCAGTTCTTC. It specifies CASSLGPRAGPPGQFF.

The chain links TRBV2 to TRBJ2-5; 14 nucleotides line up with TRBD2. In germline, CDR1 is SNHLY, CDR2 FYNNEI. V lost 6 bases to trimming and J lost 5 bases; unmatched junction nucleotides: 8. The CDR3 is made up of 16 amino acids. The DNA of the CDR3 is TGTGCCAGCAGCCTAGGACTAGCGGGAGGTTGGGAGACCCAGTACTTC. It encodes CASSLGLAGGWETQYF.

This clonotype turned up a few times. The chain has TRBV3-1 and TRBJ2-7; no firm D call. V was pared by 0 bases and J by 6 bases, with 12 bases between. Germline lookup yields CDR1 LGHDT and CDR2 YNNKEL (reference sequence). CDR3 size: 14 residues. CDR3 in amino acids: CASSQEPPKAEQYF. The CDR3 bases are TGTGCCAGCAGCCAAGAACCCCCAAAGGCCGAGCAGTACTTC.

This clonotype was counted ten times or more. The gene calls are TRBV10-3 and TRBJ2-7, with TRBD2 identical over 8 bases. The CDR3 totals 17 residues. The ends lost 5 bases at V and 4 bases at J; junction bases unmatched: 16. Germline values: CDR1 ENHRY, CDR2 SYGVKD. The CDR3 region is CAISPRGVGGGIYEQYF. The CDR3 bases are TGTGCCATCAGTCCCCGCGGGGTCGGGGGGGGAATATACGAGCAGTACTTC.

This clonotype has at least ten counts. The chain joins TRBV9 to TRBJ2-3; D gene uncertain. The CDR3 contains 15 residues. The V gene's germline CDR1 is SGDLS and CDR2 YYNGEE. V was pared by 4 bases and J by 0 bases, with 12 bases between. In DNA form, the CDR3 reads TGTGCCAGCAGCTGGGGTGTATCTAGCACAGATACGCAGTATTTT. Its protein product is CASSWGVSSTDTQYF.

This clonotype was counted ten times or more. The CDR3 region has the DNA TGTGCCAGCAGCCCCCAGGGGACTGTCTATGGCTACACCTTC. Translated: CASSPQGTVYGYTF. This chain joins TRBV3-1 and TRBJ1-2; possible D gene TRBD1, 6 bases. The ends were cut back, 4 bases at V and 4 bases at J, with 13 bases in the middle. CDR1 and CDR2 (germline): LGHDT, YNNKEL (reference sequence). CDR3 size: 14 residues.

This clonotype was recorded many times. The rearrangement joins TRBV2 to TRBJ2-1, with D perhaps TRBD2 (5 bases). This CDR3 is 14 amino acids long. Trimming removed 8 bases from V and 6 bases from J, with 17 bases in between. The germline gives CDR1 SNHLY, CDR2 FYNNEI. For the CDR3, the DNA is TGTGCCAGCTTCCTAGCCCTTTTTGTCAATGAGCAGTTCTTC. Translation gives CASFLALFVNEQFF.

This clonotype came up many times. This chain links TRBV20-1 with TRBJ1-4; TRBD1 is a possible D gene (6 bases). CDR3 length: 15 amino acids. Per germline, CDR1 DFQATT and CDR2 SNEGSKA (reference sequence). V lost 2 bases and J 6 bases, leaving 16 bases between the germline ends. CDR3: CSARISGQEDEKLFF. The CDR3 DNA follows: TGCAGTGCTAGAATTTCGGGACAAGAAGATGAAAAACTGTTTTTT.

This clonotype was observed at least ten times. The conserved final phenylalanine or tryptophan is absent from the CDR3, which likely points to a read error. Because the CDR3's place on the DNA is in doubt, the DNA is left out and the CDR3 is given as listed by TCRdb. This chain links TRBV21-1 with TRBJ2-3; the DNA was not compared with TRBD1, the D call given in the table. TRBV21-1 is listed as a pseudogene. The CDR3 length is 10 residues, termini included. Here the CDR3 reads CATAGTGKGI.

This clonotype showed up just a few times. The V call is TRBV3-1, the J call TRBJ2-5; unclear D gene. Between the trimmed V and J ends, which lost 4 bases and 4 bases, there was a span of 13 bases. From germline, CDR1 is LGHDT and CDR2 YNNKEL (reference sequence). The CDR3 covers 14 residues. In DNA, the CDR3 is TGTGCCAGCAGCCGAAATGACTGGCGAGAGACCCAGTACTTC. This gives the protein CASSRNDWRETQYF.

This clonotype came up many times. The rearrangement uses TRBV3-1 and TRBJ1-2; TRBD1 agrees at 9 bases. The V segment lost 1 base and the J segment 6 bases; nucleotides outside the gene matches: 3. The CDR3 loop spans 14 amino acids. The V gene's germline CDR1 is LGHDT and CDR2 YNNKEL (reference sequence). The CDR3 bases are TGTGCCAGCAGCCAAGCAGGGGACAGGGATGGCTACACCTTC. Its protein product is CASSQAGDRDGYTF.

Comment on this clonotype: An end of the junction does not agree with germline; a read error may underlie this. The chain recombines TRBV7-7 with TRBJ2-5, with 13 bases fitting TRBD2. Germline assignment: CDR1 SSHAT and CDR2 FNYEAQ (reference sequence). The CDR3 sequence is 16 residues long. CDR3 nucleotide sequence: TGTGCTAGCAAGCCCTACACTAGCGGGGGGGCCCAGACCCAGTACTTC. Translation gives CASKPYTSGGAQTQYF. The full variable domain, with the rest looked up from reference TRBV7-7 and TRBJ2-5, is GAGVSQSPRYKVTKRGQDVTLRCDPISSHATLYWYQQALGQGPEFLTYFNYEAQPDKSGLPSDRFSAERPEGSISTLTIQRTEQRDSAMYRCASKPYTSGGAQTQYFGPGTRLLVL.

The V call is TRBV6-1, the J call TRBJ1-1; D call uncertain. V dropped 7 bases and J dropped 7 bases, with 10 bases sitting between them. Per the germline V gene, CDR1 is MNHNS and CDR2 is SASEGT. This CDR3 comprises 11 residues. CDR3 bases: TGTGCCAGCATTGGGCAGGTTGAAGCTTTCTTT. It encodes CASIGQVEAFF.

This chain joins TRBV27 and TRBJ2-7, with 11 nucleotides matching TRBD1. The germline gives CDR1 MNHEY, CDR2 SMNVEV (reference sequence). Trimming removed 6 bases from V and 4 bases from J; junction bases left unmatched: 8. This CDR3 comprises 15 residues. The DNA of the CDR3 is TGTGCCAGCAGCGCCTTTGGGACAGGGGGTTACGAGCAGTACTTC. Translating it yields CASSAFGTGGYEQYF.